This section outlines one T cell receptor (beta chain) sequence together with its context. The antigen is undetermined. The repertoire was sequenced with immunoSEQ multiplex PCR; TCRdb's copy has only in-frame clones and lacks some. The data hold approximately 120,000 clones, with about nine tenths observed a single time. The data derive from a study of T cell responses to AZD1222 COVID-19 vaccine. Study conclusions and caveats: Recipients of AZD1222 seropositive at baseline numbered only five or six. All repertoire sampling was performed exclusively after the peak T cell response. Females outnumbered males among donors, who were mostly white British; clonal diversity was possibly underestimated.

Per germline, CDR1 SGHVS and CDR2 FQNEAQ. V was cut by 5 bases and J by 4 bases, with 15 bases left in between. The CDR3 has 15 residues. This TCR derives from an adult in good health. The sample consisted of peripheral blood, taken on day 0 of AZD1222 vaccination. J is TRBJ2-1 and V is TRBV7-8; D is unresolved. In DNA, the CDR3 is TGTGCCAGCAGCCCGGCGAAAACTATATACAATGAGCAGTTCTTC. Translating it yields CASSPAKTIYNEQFF.